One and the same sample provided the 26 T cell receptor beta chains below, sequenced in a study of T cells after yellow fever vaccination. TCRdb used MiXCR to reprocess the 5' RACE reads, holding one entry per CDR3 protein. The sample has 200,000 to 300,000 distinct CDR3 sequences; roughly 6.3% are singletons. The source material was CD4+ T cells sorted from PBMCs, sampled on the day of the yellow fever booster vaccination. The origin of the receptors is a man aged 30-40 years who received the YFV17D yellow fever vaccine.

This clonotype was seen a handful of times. CDR3 loop: CASSGTSGGLGEQFF. DNA of the CDR3: TGTGCCAGCAGTGGTACTAGCGGGGGCCTGGGGGAGCAGTTCTTC. The chain combines TRBV6-4 with TRBJ2-1, with 11 bases fitting TRBD2. This CDR3 has 15 amino acids. V gave up 4 bases and J gave up 10 bases; unmatched junction bases: 9. The germline V gene encodes CDR1 MRHNA and CDR2 SNTAGT.

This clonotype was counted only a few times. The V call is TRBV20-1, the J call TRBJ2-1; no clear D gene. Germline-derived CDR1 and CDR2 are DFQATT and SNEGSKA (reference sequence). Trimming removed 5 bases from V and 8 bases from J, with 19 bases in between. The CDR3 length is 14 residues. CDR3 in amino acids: CSAFRLTPGDEQFF. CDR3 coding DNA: TGCAGTGCTTTCCGCTTGACCCCTGGCGATGAGCAGTTCTTC.

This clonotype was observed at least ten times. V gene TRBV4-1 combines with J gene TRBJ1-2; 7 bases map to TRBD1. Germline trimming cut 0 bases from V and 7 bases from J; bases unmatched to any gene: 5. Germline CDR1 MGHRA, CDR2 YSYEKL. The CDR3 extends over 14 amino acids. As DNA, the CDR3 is TGCGCCAGCAGCCAAGAAAGGGGGCTCGGTGGCTACACCTTC. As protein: CASSQERGLGGYTF.

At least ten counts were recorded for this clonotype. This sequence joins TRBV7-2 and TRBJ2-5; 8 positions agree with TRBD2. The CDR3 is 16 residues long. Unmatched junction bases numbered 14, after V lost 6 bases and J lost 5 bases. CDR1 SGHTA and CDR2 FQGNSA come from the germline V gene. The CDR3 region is CASSSPGGASYETQYF. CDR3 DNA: TGTGCCAGCAGTTCCCCCGGGGGGGCCAGTTATGAGACCCAGTACTTC.

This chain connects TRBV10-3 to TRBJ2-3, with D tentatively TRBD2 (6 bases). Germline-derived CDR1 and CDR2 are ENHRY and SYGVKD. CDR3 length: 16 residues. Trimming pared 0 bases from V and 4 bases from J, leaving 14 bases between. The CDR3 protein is CAISESLGVAADTQYF. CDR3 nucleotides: TGTGCCATCAGTGAGTCGTTAGGGGTAGCGGCAGATACGCAGTATTTT.

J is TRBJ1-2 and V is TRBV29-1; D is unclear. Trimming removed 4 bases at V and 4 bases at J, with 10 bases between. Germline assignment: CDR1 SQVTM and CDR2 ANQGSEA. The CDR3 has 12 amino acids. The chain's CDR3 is CSVAGKFYGYTF. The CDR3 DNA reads TGCAGCGTTGCAGGAAAATTCTATGGCTACACCTTC.

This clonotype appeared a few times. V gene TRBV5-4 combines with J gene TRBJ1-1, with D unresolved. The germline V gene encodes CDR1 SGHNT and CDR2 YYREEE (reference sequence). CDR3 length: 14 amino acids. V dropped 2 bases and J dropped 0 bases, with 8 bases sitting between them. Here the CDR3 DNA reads TGTGCCAGCAGCTTCAGGAAGGTGAACACTGAAGCTTTCTTT. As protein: CASSFRKVNTEAFF.

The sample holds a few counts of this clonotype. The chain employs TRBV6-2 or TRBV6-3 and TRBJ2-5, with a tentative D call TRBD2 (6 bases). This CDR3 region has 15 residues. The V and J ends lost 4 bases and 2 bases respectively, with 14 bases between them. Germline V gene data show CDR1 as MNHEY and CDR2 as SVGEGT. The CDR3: CASSSPAGPQETQYF. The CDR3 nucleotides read TGTGCCAGCAGTTCCCCGGCGGGACCACAAGAGACCCAGTACTTC.

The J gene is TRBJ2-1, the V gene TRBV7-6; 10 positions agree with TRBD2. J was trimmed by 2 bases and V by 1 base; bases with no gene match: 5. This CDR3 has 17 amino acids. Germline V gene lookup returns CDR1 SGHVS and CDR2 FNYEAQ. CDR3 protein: CASSLEASGSAYNEQFF. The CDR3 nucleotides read TGTGCCAGCAGCTTAGAGGCTAGCGGGAGTGCCTACAATGAGCAGTTCTTC.

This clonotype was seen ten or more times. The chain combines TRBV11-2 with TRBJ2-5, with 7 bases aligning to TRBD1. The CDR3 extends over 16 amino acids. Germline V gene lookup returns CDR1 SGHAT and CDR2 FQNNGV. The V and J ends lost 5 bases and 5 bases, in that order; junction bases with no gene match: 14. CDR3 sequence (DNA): TGTGCCAGCAGCCCACGTCGACAGGGTTTAGTTGAGACCCAGTACTTC. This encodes CASSPRRQGLVETQYF. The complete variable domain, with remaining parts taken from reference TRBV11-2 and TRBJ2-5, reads EAGVAQSPRYKIIEKRQSVAFWCNPISGHATLYWYQQILGQGPKLLIQFQNNGVVDDSQLPKDRFSAERLKGVDSTLKIQPAKLEDSAVYLCASSPRRQGLVETQYFGPGTRLLVL.

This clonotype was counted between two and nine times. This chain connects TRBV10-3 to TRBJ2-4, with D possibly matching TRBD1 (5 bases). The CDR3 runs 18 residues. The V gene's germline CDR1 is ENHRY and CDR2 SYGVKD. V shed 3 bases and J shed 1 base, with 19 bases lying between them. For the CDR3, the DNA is TGTGCCATCAGTGACCTCAGGCAGGGTCATCCGGCCAAAAACATTCAGTACTTC. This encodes CAISDLRQGHPAKNIQYF.

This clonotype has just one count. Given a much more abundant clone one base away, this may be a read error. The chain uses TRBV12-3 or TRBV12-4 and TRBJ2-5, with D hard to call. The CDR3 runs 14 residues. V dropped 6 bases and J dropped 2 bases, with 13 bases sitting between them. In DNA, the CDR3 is TGTGCCAGCAGGGCGGTGGGGAAACAAGAGACCCAGTACTTC. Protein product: CASRAVGKQETQYF.

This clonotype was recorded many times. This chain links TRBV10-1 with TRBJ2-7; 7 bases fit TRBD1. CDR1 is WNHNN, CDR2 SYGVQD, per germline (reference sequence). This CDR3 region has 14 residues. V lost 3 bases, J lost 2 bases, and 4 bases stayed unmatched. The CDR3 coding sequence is TGCGCCAGCAGTGAATCGACAGGGCCCTACGAGCAGTACTTC. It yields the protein CASSESTGPYEQYF.

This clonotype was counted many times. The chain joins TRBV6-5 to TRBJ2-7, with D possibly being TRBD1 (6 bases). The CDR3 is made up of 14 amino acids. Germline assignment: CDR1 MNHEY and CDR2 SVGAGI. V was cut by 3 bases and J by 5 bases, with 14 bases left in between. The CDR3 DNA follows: TGTGCCAGCAGTTATGAAAGACAGGCCCACGAGCAGTACTTC. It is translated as CASSYERQAHEQYF.

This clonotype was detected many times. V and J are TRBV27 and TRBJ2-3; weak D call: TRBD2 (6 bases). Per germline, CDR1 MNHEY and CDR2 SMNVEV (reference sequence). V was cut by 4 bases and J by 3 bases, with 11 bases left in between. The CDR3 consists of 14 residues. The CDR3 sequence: CASSSRLVTDTQYF. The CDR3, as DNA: TGTGCCAGCAGTTCGAGACTAGTGACAGATACGCAGTATTTT.

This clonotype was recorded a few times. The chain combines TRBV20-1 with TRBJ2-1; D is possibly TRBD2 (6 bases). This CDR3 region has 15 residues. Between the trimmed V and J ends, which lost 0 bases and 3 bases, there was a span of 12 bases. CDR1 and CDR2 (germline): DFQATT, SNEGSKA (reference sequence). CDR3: CSAREGGKIYNEQFF. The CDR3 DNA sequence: TGCAGTGCTAGAGAGGGCGGGAAGATCTACAATGAGCAGTTCTTC.

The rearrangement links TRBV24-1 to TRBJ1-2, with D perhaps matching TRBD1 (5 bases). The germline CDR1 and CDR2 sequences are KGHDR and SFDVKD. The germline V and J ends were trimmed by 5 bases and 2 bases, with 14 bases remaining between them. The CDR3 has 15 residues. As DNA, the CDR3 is TGTGCCACCAGTGCCGCGACAGACTCCAACTATGGCTACACCTTC. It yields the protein CATSAATDSNYGYTF.

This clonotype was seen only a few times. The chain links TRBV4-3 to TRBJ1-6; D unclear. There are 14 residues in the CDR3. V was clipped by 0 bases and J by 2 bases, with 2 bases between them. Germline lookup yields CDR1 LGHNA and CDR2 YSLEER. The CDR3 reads CASSQDPYNSPLHF. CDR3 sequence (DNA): TGCGCCAGCAGCCAAGATCCCTATAATTCACCCCTCCACTTT.

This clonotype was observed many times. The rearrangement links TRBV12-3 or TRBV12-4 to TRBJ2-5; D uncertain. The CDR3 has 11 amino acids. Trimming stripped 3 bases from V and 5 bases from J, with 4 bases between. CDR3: CASSLFETQYF. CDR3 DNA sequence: TGTGCCAGCAGTTTGTTTGAGACCCAGTACTTC.

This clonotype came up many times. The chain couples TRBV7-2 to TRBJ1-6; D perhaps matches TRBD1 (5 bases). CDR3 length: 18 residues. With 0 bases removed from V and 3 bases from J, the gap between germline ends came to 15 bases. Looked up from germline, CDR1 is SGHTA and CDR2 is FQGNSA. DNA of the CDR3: TGTGCCAGCAGCTTAGCAACGCAGGGAACGTACTATAATTCACCCCTCCACTTT. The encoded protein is CASSLATQGTYYNSPLHF.

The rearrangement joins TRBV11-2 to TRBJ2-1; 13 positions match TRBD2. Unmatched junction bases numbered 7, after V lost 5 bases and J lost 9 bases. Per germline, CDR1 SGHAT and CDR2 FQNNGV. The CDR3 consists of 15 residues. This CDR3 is CASSRTSGSSSEQFF. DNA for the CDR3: TGTGCCAGCAGCCGGACTAGCGGGAGTAGTAGTGAGCAGTTCTTC. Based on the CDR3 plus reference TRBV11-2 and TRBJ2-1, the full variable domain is EAGVAQSPRYKIIEKRQSVAFWCNPISGHATLYWYQQILGQGPKLLIQFQNNGVVDDSQLPKDRFSAERLKGVDSTLKIQPAKLEDSAVYLCASSRTSGSSSEQFFGPGTRLTVL.

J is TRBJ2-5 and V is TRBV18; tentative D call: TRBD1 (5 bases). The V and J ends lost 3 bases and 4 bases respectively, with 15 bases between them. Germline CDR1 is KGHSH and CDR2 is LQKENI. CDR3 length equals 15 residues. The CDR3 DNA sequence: TGTGCCAGCTCACCGCTCCAGGGCCCCGGAGAGACCCAGTACTTC. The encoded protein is CASSPLQGPGETQYF. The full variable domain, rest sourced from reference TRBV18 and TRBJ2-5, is NAGVMQNPRHLVRRRGQEARLRCSPMKGHSHVYWYRQLPEEGLKFMVYLQKENIIDESGMPKERFSAEFPKEGPSILRIQQVVRGDSAAYFCASSPLQGPGETQYFGPGTRLLVL.

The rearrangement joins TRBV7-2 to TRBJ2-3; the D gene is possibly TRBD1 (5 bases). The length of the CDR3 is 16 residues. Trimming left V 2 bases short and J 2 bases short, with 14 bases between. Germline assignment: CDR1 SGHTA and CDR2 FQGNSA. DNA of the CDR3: TGTGCCAGCAGCTTAACCCCCACAGGAGTCACAGATACGCAGTATTTT. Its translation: CASSLTPTGVTDTQYF.

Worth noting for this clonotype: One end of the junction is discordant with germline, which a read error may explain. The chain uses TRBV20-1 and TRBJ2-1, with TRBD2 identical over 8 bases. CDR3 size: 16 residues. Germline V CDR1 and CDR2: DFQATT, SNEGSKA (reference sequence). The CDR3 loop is CCASPGGTTYDSEQFF. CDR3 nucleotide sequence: TGCTGTGCTAGTCCGGGGGGGACCACCTACGACAGTGAGCAGTTCTTC.

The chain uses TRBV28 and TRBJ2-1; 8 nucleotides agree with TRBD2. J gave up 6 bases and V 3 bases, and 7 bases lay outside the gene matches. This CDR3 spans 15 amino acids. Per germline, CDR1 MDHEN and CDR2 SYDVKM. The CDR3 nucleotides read TGTGCCAGCAGTTTCGTGGGACTAGATTTCAATGAGCAGTTCTTC. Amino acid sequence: CASSFVGLDFNEQFF.

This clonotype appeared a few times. CDR3 in amino acids: CASSVGQGADQPQHF. In nucleotides, the CDR3 is TGTGCCAGCAGCGTGGGACAGGGGGCAGATCAGCCCCAGCATTTT. The V and J genes are TRBV9 and TRBJ1-5, with 12 bases lining up with TRBD1. V was clipped by 2 bases and J by 5 bases; unmatched bases: 2. The germline CDR1 and CDR2 sequences are SGDLS and YYNGEE. CDR3 length: 15 amino acids.